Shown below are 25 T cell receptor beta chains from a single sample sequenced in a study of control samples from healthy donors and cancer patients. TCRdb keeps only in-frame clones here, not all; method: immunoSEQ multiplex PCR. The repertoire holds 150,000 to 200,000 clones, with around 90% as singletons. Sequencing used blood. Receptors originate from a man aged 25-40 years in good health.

The CDR3 nucleotides read TGTGCCAGCGACAAACAGGGTAGCAATCAGCCCCAGCATTTT. It encodes CASDKQGSNQPQHF. This chain uses TRBV6-5 with TRBJ1-5; TRBD1 is a possible D gene (6 bases). There are 14 residues in the CDR3. Germline assignment: CDR1 MNHEY and CDR2 SVGAGI. V lost 8 bases, J lost 0 bases, and 11 bases lay in between.

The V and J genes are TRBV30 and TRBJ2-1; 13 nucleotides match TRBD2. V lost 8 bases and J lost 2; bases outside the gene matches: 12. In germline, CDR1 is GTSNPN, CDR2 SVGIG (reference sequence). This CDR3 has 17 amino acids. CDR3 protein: CAGGGTSGIGTYNEQFF. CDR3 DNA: TGTGCCGGGGGGGGGACTAGCGGGATAGGGACCTACAATGAGCAGTTCTTC.

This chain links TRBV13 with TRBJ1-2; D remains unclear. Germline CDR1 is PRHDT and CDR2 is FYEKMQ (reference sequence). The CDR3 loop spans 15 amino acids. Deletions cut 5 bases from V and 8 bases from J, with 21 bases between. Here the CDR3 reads CASSPAGLRDLGYTF. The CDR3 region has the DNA TGTGCCAGCAGCCCCGCCGGGTTGCGTGACTTGGGCTACACCTTC.

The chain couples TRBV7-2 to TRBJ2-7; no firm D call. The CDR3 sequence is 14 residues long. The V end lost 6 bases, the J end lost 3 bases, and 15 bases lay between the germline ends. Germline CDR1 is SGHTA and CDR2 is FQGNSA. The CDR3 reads CASSPAVTHYEQYF. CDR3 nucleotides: TGTGCCAGCAGTCCTGCCGTCACTCACTACGAGCAGTACTTC.

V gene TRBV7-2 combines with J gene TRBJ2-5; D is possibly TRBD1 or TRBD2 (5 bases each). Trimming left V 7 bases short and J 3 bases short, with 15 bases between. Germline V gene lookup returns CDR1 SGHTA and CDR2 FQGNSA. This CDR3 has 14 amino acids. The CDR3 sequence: CASIMGDREETQYF. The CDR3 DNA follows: TGTGCCAGCATCATGGGGGATCGAGAAGAGACCCAGTACTTC.

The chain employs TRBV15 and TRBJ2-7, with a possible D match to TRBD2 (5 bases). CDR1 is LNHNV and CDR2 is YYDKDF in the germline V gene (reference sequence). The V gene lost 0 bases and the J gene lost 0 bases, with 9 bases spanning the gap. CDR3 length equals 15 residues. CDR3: CATSRDRGSSYEQYF. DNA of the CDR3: TGTGCCACCAGCAGAGACCGAGGGAGCTCCTACGAGCAGTACTTC.

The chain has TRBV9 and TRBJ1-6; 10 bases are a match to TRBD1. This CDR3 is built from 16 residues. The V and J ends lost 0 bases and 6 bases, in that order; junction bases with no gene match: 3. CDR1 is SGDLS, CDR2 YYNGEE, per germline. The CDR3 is CASSVADRGFNSPLHF. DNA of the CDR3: TGTGCCAGCAGCGTAGCGGACAGGGGGTTTAATTCACCCCTCCACTTT.

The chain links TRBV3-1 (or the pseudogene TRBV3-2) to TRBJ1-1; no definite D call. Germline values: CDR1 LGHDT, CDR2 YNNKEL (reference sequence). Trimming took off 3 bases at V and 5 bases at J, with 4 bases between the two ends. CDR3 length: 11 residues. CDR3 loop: CASSHRTEAFF. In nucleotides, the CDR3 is TGTGCCAGCAGCCACCGGACTGAAGCTTTCTTT.

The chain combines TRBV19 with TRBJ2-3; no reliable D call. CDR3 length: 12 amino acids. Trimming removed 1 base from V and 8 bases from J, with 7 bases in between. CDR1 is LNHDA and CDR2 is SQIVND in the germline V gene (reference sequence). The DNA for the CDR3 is TGTGCCAGTAGTATAGGGTTGAGTACGCAGTATTTT. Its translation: CASSIGLSTQYF.

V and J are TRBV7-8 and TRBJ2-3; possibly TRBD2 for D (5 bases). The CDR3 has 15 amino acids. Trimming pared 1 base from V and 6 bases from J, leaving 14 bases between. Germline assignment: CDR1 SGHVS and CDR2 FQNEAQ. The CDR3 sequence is CASSLEPARGDTQYF. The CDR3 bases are TGTGCCAGCAGCTTAGAGCCGGCGCGCGGGGATACGCAGTATTTT.

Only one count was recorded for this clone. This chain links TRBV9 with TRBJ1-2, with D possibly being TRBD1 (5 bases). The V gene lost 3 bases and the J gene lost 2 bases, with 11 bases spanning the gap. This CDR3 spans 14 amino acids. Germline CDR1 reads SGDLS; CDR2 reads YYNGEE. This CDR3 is CASSASTGNYGYTF. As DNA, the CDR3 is TGTGCCAGCAGCGCCTCCACAGGAAACTATGGCTACACCTTC.

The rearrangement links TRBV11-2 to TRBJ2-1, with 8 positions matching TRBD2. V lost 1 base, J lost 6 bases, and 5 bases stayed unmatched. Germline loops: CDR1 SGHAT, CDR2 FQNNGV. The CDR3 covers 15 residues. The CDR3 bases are TGTGCCAGCAGCTTAGGTAGCGGGACTCCCAATGAGCAGTTCTTC. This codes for CASSLGSGTPNEQFF.

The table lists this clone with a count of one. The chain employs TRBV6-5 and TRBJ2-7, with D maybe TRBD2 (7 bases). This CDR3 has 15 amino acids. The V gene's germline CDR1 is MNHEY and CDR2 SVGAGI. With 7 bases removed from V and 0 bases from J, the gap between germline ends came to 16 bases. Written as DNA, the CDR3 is TGTGCCAGCATCGACCGCGGGGGCCTCTCCTACGAGCAGTACTTC. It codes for CASIDRGGLSYEQYF.

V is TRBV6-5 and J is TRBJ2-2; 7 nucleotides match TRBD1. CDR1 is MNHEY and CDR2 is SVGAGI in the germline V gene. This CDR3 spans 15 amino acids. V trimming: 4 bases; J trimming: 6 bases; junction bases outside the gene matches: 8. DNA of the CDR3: TGTGCCAGCAGTTCGGCGACAGGGTGGGCCGGGGAGCTGTTTTTT. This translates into CASSSATGWAGELFF.

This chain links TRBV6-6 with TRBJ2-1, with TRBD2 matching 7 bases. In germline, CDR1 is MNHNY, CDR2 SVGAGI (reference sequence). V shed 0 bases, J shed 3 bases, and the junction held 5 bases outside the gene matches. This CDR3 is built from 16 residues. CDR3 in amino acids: CASSYSELARYNEQFF. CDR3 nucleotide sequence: TGTGCCAGCAGTTACTCGGAACTAGCGCGCTACAATGAGCAGTTCTTC.

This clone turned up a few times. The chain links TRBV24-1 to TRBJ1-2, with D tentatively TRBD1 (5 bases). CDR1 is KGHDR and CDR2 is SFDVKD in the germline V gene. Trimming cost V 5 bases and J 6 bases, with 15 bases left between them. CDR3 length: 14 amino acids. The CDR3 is CATSGTGRLDGYTF. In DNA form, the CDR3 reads TGTGCCACCAGTGGAACGGGACGGCTAGATGGCTACACCTTC.

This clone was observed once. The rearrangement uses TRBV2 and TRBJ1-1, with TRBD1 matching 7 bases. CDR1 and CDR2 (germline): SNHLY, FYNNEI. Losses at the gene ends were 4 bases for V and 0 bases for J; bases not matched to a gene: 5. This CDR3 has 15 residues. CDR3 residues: CASSGRTGLNTEAFF. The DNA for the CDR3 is TGTGCCAGCAGTGGACGGACAGGCCTGAACACTGAAGCTTTCTTT.

CDR3 protein: CASSRGTDSNEQFF. The CDR3 DNA follows: TGTGCCAGCAGCCGCGGGACGGATAGTAATGAGCAGTTCTTC. The chain combines TRBV3-1 (or the pseudogene TRBV3-2) with TRBJ2-1; possibly TRBD2 for D (6 bases). Germline V gene data show CDR1 as LGHDT and CDR2 as YNNKEL (reference sequence). CDR3 length: 14 residues. The V end was cut by 4 bases, the J end by 7 bases, with 14 bases between.

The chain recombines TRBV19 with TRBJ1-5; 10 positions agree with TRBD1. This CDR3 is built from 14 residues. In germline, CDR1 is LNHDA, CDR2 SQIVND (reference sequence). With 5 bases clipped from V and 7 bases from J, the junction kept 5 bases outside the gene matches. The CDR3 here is CASSDRGLKQPQHF. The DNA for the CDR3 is TGTGCCAGTAGTGACAGGGGGCTCAAACAGCCCCAGCATTTT.

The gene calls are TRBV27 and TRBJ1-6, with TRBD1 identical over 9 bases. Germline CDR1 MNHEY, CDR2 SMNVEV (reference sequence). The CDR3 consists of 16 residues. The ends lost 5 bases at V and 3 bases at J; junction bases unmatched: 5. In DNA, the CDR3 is TGTGCCAGCAGTAGACAGGGGGTCCTCTATAATTCACCCCTCCACTTT. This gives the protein CASSRQGVLYNSPLHF.

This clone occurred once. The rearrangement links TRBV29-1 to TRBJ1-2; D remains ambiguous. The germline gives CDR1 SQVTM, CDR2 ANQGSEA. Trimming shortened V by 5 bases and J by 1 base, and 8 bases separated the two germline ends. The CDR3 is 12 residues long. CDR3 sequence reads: CSVTSNNYGYTF. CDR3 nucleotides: TGCAGCGTTACCAGCAATAACTATGGCTACACCTTC.

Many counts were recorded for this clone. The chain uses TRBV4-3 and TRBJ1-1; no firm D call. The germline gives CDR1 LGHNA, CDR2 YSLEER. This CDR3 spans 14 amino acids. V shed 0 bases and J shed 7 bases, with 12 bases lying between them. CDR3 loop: CASSQDRGYDEAFF. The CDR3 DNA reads TGCGCCAGCAGCCAAGATCGGGGATATGATGAAGCTTTCTTT.

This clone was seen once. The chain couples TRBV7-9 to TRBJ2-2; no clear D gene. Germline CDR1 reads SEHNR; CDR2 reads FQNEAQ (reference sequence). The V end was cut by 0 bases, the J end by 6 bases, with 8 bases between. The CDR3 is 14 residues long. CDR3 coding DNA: TGTGCCAGCAGCTTAGCTCGTACGGCCGGGGAGCTGTTTTTT. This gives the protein CASSLARTAGELFF.

The CDR3 sequence: CASSEYAGGSGTADTQYF. Written as DNA, the CDR3 is TGTGCCAGCAGTGAATACGCGGGAGGTAGCGGGACCGCAGATACGCAGTATTTT. The V gene is TRBV25-1, the J gene TRBJ2-3, with 8 bases lining up with TRBD2. In germline, CDR1 is MGHDK, CDR2 SYGVNS. The ends lost 0 bases at V and 4 bases at J; junction bases unmatched: 12. CDR3 length: 18 residues.

The CDR3 sequence: CASSVGLPIRDTQYF. For the CDR3, the DNA is TGTGCCAGCAGCGTAGGACTACCCATTCGAGATACGCAGTATTTT. The chain employs TRBV9 and TRBJ2-3, with D perhaps matching TRBD2 (5 bases). The CDR3 is 15 residues long. Germline lookup yields CDR1 SGDLS and CDR2 YYNGEE. V gave up 0 bases and J gave up 5 bases, with 13 bases separating them.